The source of this TCR beta chain is a study of T cell changes during pregnancy in multiple sclerosis. Germline V CDR1 and CDR2: SGHTA, FQGNSA. The CDR3 spans 17 residues. V lost 3 bases and J lost 4, with 19 bases in between. Some clones are missing from TCRdb's copy, which holds only in-frame ones; the method was immunoSEQ multiplex PCR. Of approximately 52,000 clones in the sample, about nine tenths were seen once. The source is a female donor with multiple sclerosis, enrolled in a pregnancy study. This sequence joins TRBV7-2 and TRBJ1-3; possible D gene TRBD1, 6 bases. Sample: CD4+ T cells from peripheral blood mononuclear cells, taken in the second trimester of pregnancy. The CDR3 region is CASSFRTGPGVGNTIYF. CDR3 DNA sequence: TGTGCCAGCAGCTTTCGAACAGGGCCCGGTGTGGGAAACACCATATATTTT.